These 3 T cell receptor beta chains were all obtained from the same sample, sequenced in a study of shared clonotypes between healthy human individuals. The table came from immunoSEQ multiplex PCR; TCRdb's copy has only in-frame clones and leaves some out. The sample has more than 450,000 clones; around 74% are singletons. Material for sequencing was PBMCs. These receptor sequences come from a woman aged 35 to 49 in good health. Some clones in this sample may be carry-over from other donors' samples.

CDR3 region: CASSVGLAGGFSYEQYF. The CDR3 nucleotides are TGTGCCAGCAGCGTGGGACTAGCGGGGGGGTTCTCCTACGAGCAGTACTTC. The chain joins TRBV9 to TRBJ2-7; 16 bases line up with TRBD2. The CDR3 covers 17 residues. Germline loops: CDR1 SGDLS, CDR2 YYNGEE. V trimming: 2 bases; J trimming: 0 bases; junction bases outside the gene matches: 2.

This rearrangement joins TRBV19 to TRBJ1-1; D uncertain. The CDR3 spans 15 residues. Germline loops: CDR1 LNHDA, CDR2 SQIVND (reference sequence). Trimming took 1 base from V and 0 from J, leaving 9 bases between them. CDR3 sequence (DNA): TGTGCCAGTAGTATAGCTCACAGTTTGAACACTGAAGCTTTCTTT. Its translation: CASSIAHSLNTEAFF.

The chain joins TRBV7-2 to TRBJ2-1; the match to TRBD2 covers 11 bases. V lost 3 bases and J lost 5; bases outside the gene matches: 9. The CDR3 is made up of 17 amino acids. Germline loops: CDR1 SGHTA, CDR2 FQGNSA. CDR3 loop: CASSFLHGTSGNNEQFF. CDR3 DNA sequence: TGTGCCAGCAGCTTCCTCCATGGGACTAGCGGAAACAATGAGCAGTTCTTC. The full variable domain, completed using reference TRBV7-2 and TRBJ2-1, is GAGVSQSPSNKVTEKGKDVELRCDPISGHTALYWYRQSLGQGLEFLIYFQGNSAPDKSGLPSDRFSAERTGGSVSTLTIQRTQQEDSAVYLCASSFLHGTSGNNEQFFGPGTRLTVL.